A selection of T cell receptor beta chains follows, all from one sample in a study of T-cell memory formation after mild COVID-19. One entry per CDR3 protein results from TCRdb running MiXCR on the 5' RACE reads. Among 430,000 or so distinct CDR3 sequences, more than 20% were seen once, and the ten largest hold around an eighth. The sequenced sample was PBMCs or a T cell subset sorted from them (not recorded which). The receptors come from an adult woman who had mild COVID-19 (a few samples of this study predate the infection). Cell type and time point are not known. Both conserved end residues are part of each CDR3. A D gene is named only where the DNA matches it firmly. Only some rows state a clone size, as once, few, many or a class for expanded clones.

d_gene,abundance,j_gene,v_gene,CDR3aa,CDR3nt
TRBD2,-,TRBJ2-1,TRBV7-9,CASSLTASSGRADEQFF,TGTGCCAGCAGCCTAACGGCGTCTAGCGGGAGGGCCGATGAGCAGTTCTTC
TRBD2,few,TRBJ2-3,TRBV2,CASSGTSGKTDTQYF,TGTGCCAGCAGTGGGACTAGCGGGAAGACAGATACGCAGTATTTT
TRBD1,-,TRBJ1-2,TRBV20-1,CRAQRGPYGYTF,TGCAGAGCCCAAAGGGGGCCTTATGGCTACACCTTC
-,-,TRBJ1-1,TRBV7-9,CASSSLGLNTEAFF,TGTGCCAGCAGCTCCCTGGGTTTGAACACTGAAGCTTTCTTT
TRBD2,few,TRBJ2-7,TRBV20-1,CSARGTSGRYEQYF,TGCAGTGCTAGAGGGACTAGCGGGAGATACGAGCAGTACTTC
-,-,TRBJ1-1,TRBV2,CASSEAGAEAFF,TGTGCCAGCAGTGAAGCCGGGGCCGAAGCTTTCTTT
TRBD2,-,TRBJ2-5,TRBV13,CASSPPGTSGEETQYF,TGTGCCAGCAGCCCGCCCGGGACTAGCGGGGAAGAGACCCAGTACTTC
-,few,TRBJ2-3,TRBV5-6,CASSLESSLTDTQYF,TGTGCCAGCAGCTTGGAGTCTAGTCTCACAGATACGCAGTATTTT
TRBD2,few,TRBJ2-1,TRBV6-5,CASSYSTGTSRSHNEQFF,TGTGCCAGCAGTTACTCGACCGGGACTAGCAGGAGCCACAATGAGCAGTTCTTC
TRBD1,-,TRBJ2-7,TRBV14,CASSHDRAGEQYF,TGTGCCAGCAGCCATGACAGGGCGGGCGAGCAGTACTTC
-,many,TRBJ2-1,TRBV7-2,CASSTTSSAPSGQFF,TGTGCCAGCAGCACGACTAGTTCCGCCCCATCTGGGCAGTTCTTC
-,-,TRBJ2-5,TRBV12-3/TRBV12-4,CASRSAGTQYF,TGTGCCAGCAGGAGTGCAGGGACCCAGTACTTC
-,-,TRBJ1-5,TRBV19,CASSGELGNQPQHF,TGTGCCAGTAGTGGAGAACTGGGGAACCAGCCCCAGCATTTT
-,-,TRBJ2-2,TRBV27,CASSHGKSNTGELFF,TGTGCCAGCAGTCACGGAAAATCGAACACCGGGGAGCTGTTTTTT
-,-,TRBJ2-2,TRBV24-1,CATSVSKMGSGLNTGELFF,TGTGCCACCAGTGTAAGTAAAATGGGAAGCGGCCTGAACACCGGGGAGCTGTTTTTT
TRBD1,-,TRBJ1-2,TRBV29-1,CSVERDRTWSYTF,TGCAGCGTTGAACGGGACAGGACCTGGAGCTACACCTTC
-,-,TRBJ2-3,TRBV7-3,CASSPEGRLGDTQYF,TGTGCCAGCAGCCCCGAGGGTCGACTGGGGGATACGCAGTATTTT
TRBD2,-,TRBJ2-5,TRBV5-4,CASGRGVAGVQETQYF,TGTGCCAGCGGCCGCGGGGTAGCGGGAGTCCAAGAGACCCAGTACTTC
-,-,TRBJ1-1,TRBV6-5,CASRTYTEAFF,TGTGCCAGCAGAACTTACACTGAAGCTTTCTTT
-,-,TRBJ1-1,TRBV24-1,CATSDSTGGNTEAFF,TGTGCCACCAGTGACTCGACAGGTGGGAACACTGAAGCTTTCTTT
TRBD2,-,TRBJ2-1,TRBV7-2,CASSLASTGGADNEQFF,TGTGCCAGCAGCTTAGCGTCTACCGGGGGGGCCGACAATGAGCAGTTCTTC
-,-,TRBJ2-3,TRBV10-2,CASSESPTSTDTQYF,TGCGCCAGCAGTGAGTCCCCGACTAGCACAGATACGCAGTATTTT
-,-,TRBJ1-1,TRBV19,CASSPYTGGNTEAFF,TGTGCCAGTAGTCCCTACACCGGCGGGAACACTGAAGCTTTCTTT
-,-,TRBJ1-5,TRBV12-3/TRBV12-4,CASSDDLDNQPQHF,TGTGCCAGCAGTGATGACTTGGACAATCAGCCCCAGCATTTT
-,few,TRBJ2-2,TRBV9,CASRGSGATNTGELFF,TGTGCCAGCAGGGGTTCAGGGGCGACGAACACCGGGGAGCTGTTTTTT
-,few,TRBJ2-3,TRBV28,CASSLVLGTQYF,TGTGCCAGCAGTTTGGTTTTAGGTACGCAGTATTTT
-,-,TRBJ2-3,TRBV6-1,CASSEDRFYGDTQYF,TGTGCCAGCAGTGAAGACAGGTTCTATGGAGATACGCAGTATTTT
-,-,TRBJ2-7,TRBV3-1,CASSQEGPFRYEQYF,TGTGCCAGCAGCCAAGAGGGGCCCTTCCGATACGAGCAGTACTTC
-,-,TRBJ1-1,TRBV5-5,CASSWRDWGNTEAFF,TGTGCCAGCAGCTGGCGGGACTGGGGGAACACTGAAGCTTTCTTT
-,-,TRBJ1-1,TRBV7-2,CASSLETWAMNTEAFF,TGTGCCAGCAGCTTAGAGACCTGGGCAATGAACACTGAAGCTTTCTTT
TRBD1,-,TRBJ1-1,TRBV9,CASSVTGEFYTEAFF,TGTGCCAGCAGCGTAACAGGGGAGTTTTACACTGAAGCTTTCTTT
-,few,TRBJ2-5,TRBV30,CAWSVRRSAQETQYF,TGTGCCTGGAGTGTTCGGAGGTCGGCCCAAGAGACCCAGTACTTC
TRBD2,few,TRBJ2-1,TRBV23-1,CASSQEPPSGRTYGEQFF,TGCGCCAGCAGTCAAGAACCTCCTAGCGGGAGGACCTATGGTGAGCAGTTCTTC
TRBD1,-,TRBJ2-1,TRBV7-3,CASSLVEGGHEQFF,TGTGCCAGCAGCTTAGTCGAAGGGGGCCATGAGCAGTTCTTC
-,few,TRBJ2-7,TRBV7-9,CASSRRRDVRKYEQYF,TGTGCCAGCAGCCGGCGGCGGGACGTCAGGAAGTACGAGCAGTACTTC
TRBD2,few,TRBJ2-3,TRBV5-1,CASSFQRGSADTQYF,TGCGCCAGCAGCTTCCAGCGGGGGTCGGCAGATACGCAGTATTTT
-,few,TRBJ2-2,TRBV20-1,CSAIGGGSSGELFF,TGCAGTGCGATAGGTGGAGGGTCCTCCGGGGAGCTGTTTTTT
-,-,TRBJ2-7,TRBV30,CAWSVGFHEQYF,TGTGCCTGGAGTGTAGGGTTCCACGAGCAGTACTTC
TRBD2,-,TRBJ2-1,TRBV6-6,CASSYGEGWNEQFF,TGTGCCAGCAGTTACGGGGAGGGGTGGAATGAGCAGTTCTTC
-,few,TRBJ1-3,TRBV4-2,CASSVGGTSRNTIYF,TGTGCCAGCAGCGTGGGGGGGACCTCTAGAAACACCATATATTTT
TRBD1,-,TRBJ1-2,TRBV4-2,CASSQVIPGQGPYGYTF,TGTGCCAGCAGCCAGGTGATCCCGGGACAGGGACCCTATGGCTACACCTTC
-,few,TRBJ1-5,TRBV7-9,CASSPYGEGYNQPQHF,TGTGCCAGCAGCCCGTACGGGGAGGGGTACAATCAGCCCCAGCATTTT
-,-,TRBJ2-1,TRBV7-9,CASSLKGVFIEQFF,TGTGCCAGCAGCTTGAAGGGGGTGTTTATTGAGCAGTTCTTC
-,-,TRBJ2-1,TRBV12-3/TRBV12-4,CASLLNNEQFF,TGTGCCAGTCTACTTAATAATGAGCAGTTCTTC